The 3 T cell receptor beta chains reported below all come from one sample, sequenced in a study of cytomegalovirus exposure and HLA in healthy donors. PCR primers comprised 60 Vbeta and 13 Jbeta primers. Clones were sequenced by immunoSEQ multiplex PCR, and TCRdb holds only the in-frame ones, with some missing. The sample yields around 99,000 clones, roughly 73% seen once. What was sequenced was PBMCs. The receptors shown here come from a man aged 25 to 40 in good health and CMV-seronegative.

This clone came up once. The gene calls are TRBV25-1 and TRBJ2-3; TRBD2 agrees at 9 bases. The length of the CDR3 is 16 residues. The ends lost 0 bases at V and 2 bases at J; junction bases unmatched: 3. Germline V gene sequence: CDR1 MGHDK, CDR2 SYGVNS. In DNA, the CDR3 is TGTGCCAGCAGTGAATATGGCGGGAGGGCCACAGATACGCAGTATTTT. Protein product: CASSEYGGRATDTQYF.

The J gene is TRBJ2-6, the V gene TRBV5-5, with 9 bases lining up with TRBD1. The CDR3 spans 18 residues. Per germline, CDR1 SGHKS and CDR2 YYEKEE (reference sequence). Unmatched junction bases numbered 5, after V lost 0 bases and J lost 1 base. This CDR3 is CASSLEGTGWSGANVLTF. The CDR3 DNA is TGTGCCAGCAGCTTGGAAGGGACAGGGTGGTCTGGGGCCAACGTCCTGACTTTC.

This chain uses TRBV2 with TRBJ1-1, with D unresolved. The V gene's germline CDR1 is SNHLY and CDR2 FYNNEI. The CDR3 has 12 amino acids. V was pared by 4 bases and J by 1 base, with 4 bases between. The CDR3 spells CASSAENTEAFF. The DNA of the CDR3 is TGTGCCAGCAGTGCAGAGAACACTGAAGCTTTCTTT.